This T cell receptor (beta chain) stems from a study of control samples from healthy donors and cancer patients. In this sample, this clone turned up once. With 0 bases removed from V and 1 base from J, the gap between germline ends came to 10 bases. The CDR3 covers 15 residues. CDR1 MNHNS and CDR2 SASEGT come from the germline V gene. The table came from immunoSEQ multiplex PCR; TCRdb's copy has only in-frame clones and leaves some out. The sample consists of around 99,000 clones, more than 85% of them appearing once. The sequenced sample was blood. The rearrangement joins TRBV6-1 to TRBJ2-7, with D maybe TRBD1 (6 bases). The TCR sequence derives from a woman aged 50 to 60 in good health. CDR3 sequence: CASSEAGAPSYEQYF. The CDR3 DNA sequence: TGTGCCAGCAGTGAAGCGGGGGCGCCGTCCTACGAGCAGTACTTC.